These T cell receptor beta chains were read from a single sample in a study of cytotoxic CD8 clonotypes in ibrutinib-treated CLL. TCRdb's table, derived via immunoSEQ multiplex PCR, lists solely in-frame clones and lacks some. This sample has about 29,000 clones, with about 70% found just once. The sample was PBMCs, taken after 36 months of ibrutinib treatment. The receptors here all came from a human donor with chronic lymphocytic leukemia. The CDR3 runs from the conserved cysteine through the conserved F or W. A D gene is named only where the DNA matches it firmly. Only some rows state a clone size, as once, few, many or a class for expanded clones.

V gene: TRBV14; J gene: TRBJ1-2; D gene: -; clone size: -; CDR3 protein: CASSRDTYYGYTF; CDR3 DNA: TGTGCCAGCAGCCGGGACACCTACTATGGCTACACCTTC
V gene: TRBV19; J gene: TRBJ2-7; D gene: TRBD1; clone size: -; CDR3 protein: CASSDRDRGTYEQYF; CDR3 DNA: TGTGCCAGTAGCGACCGGGACAGGGGGACCTACGAGCAGTACTTC
V gene: TRBV5-4; J gene: TRBJ1-2; D gene: TRBD1; clone size: once; CDR3 protein: CASSPDRALGYTF; CDR3 DNA: TGTGCCAGCAGTCCGGACAGGGCCTTGGGCTACACCTTC
V gene: TRBV4-2; J gene: TRBJ2-2; D gene: -; clone size: -; CDR3 protein: CASSQVGGEGELFF; CDR3 DNA: TGTGCCAGCAGCCAAGTTGGTGGGGAGGGGGAGCTGTTTTTT
V gene: TRBV10-3; J gene: TRBJ1-1; D gene: -; clone size: few; CDR3 protein: CAISARPGDTEAFF; CDR3 DNA: TGTGCCATCAGTGCTAGACCCGGGGACACTGAAGCTTTCTTT
V gene: TRBV13; J gene: TRBJ1-1; D gene: TRBD1; clone size: once; CDR3 protein: CASSQGQVNTEAFF; CDR3 DNA: TGTGCCAGCAGCCAGGGACAGGTGAACACTGAAGCTTTCTTT
V gene: TRBV2; J gene: TRBJ2-2; D gene: -; clone size: -; CDR3 protein: CASSDTRTGELFF; CDR3 DNA: TGTGCCAGCTCGGACACCCGCACCGGGGAGCTGTTTTTT
V gene: TRBV4-2; J gene: TRBJ1-1; D gene: -; clone size: -; CDR3 protein: CASSQDDRNTEAFF; CDR3 DNA: TGTGCCAGCAGCCAAGACGACCGGAACACTGAAGCTTTCTTT
V gene: TRBV10-2; J gene: TRBJ1-3; D gene: -; clone size: -; CDR3 protein: CASSPPSGNTIYF; CDR3 DNA: TGCGCCAGCAGCCCCCCATCTGGAAACACCATATATTTT
V gene: TRBV7-9; J gene: TRBJ1-2; D gene: TRBD1; clone size: few; CDR3 protein: CASSPRTGDYGYTF; CDR3 DNA: TGTGCCAGCAGCCCCCGGACAGGGGATTATGGCTACACCTTC
V gene: TRBV15; J gene: TRBJ2-2; D gene: -; clone size: few; CDR3 protein: CATRRAGQENTGELFF; CDR3 DNA: TGTGCCACCAGACGAGCTGGCCAGGAGAACACCGGGGAGCTGTTTTTT
V gene: TRBV27; J gene: TRBJ2-3; D gene: -; clone size: -; CDR3 protein: CASSFGLTSTDTQYF; CDR3 DNA: TGTGCCAGCAGTTTCGGGTTGACTAGCACAGATACGCAGTATTTT
V gene: TRBV30; J gene: TRBJ1-5; D gene: -; clone size: -; CDR3 protein: CAWNQDGNQPQHF; CDR3 DNA: TGTGCCTGGAACCAGGACGGGAATCAGCCCCAGCATTTT
V gene: TRBV15; J gene: TRBJ2-1; D gene: -; clone size: few; CDR3 protein: CATSSGEYNEQFF; CDR3 DNA: TGTGCCACCAGCTCAGGGGAATACAATGAGCAGTTCTTC
V gene: TRBV15; J gene: TRBJ1-4; D gene: TRBD1; clone size: -; CDR3 protein: CATSRDLGQEATNEKLFF; CDR3 DNA: TGTGCCACCAGCAGAGATCTGGGACAGGAGGCAACTAATGAAAAACTGTTTTTT
V gene: TRBV6-5; J gene: TRBJ1-1; D gene: -; clone size: -; CDR3 protein: CASSQGQGNTEAFF; CDR3 DNA: TGTGCCAGCAGTCAGGGACAAGGGAACACTGAAGCTTTCTTT
V gene: TRBV4-1; J gene: TRBJ1-1; D gene: TRBD1; clone size: -; CDR3 protein: CASSATGAGVGTEAFF; CDR3 DNA: TGCGCCAGCAGCGCCACAGGGGCCGGGGTCGGGACTGAAGCTTTCTTT
V gene: TRBV6-5; J gene: TRBJ1-2; D gene: TRBD1; clone size: -; CDR3 protein: CASSYRPTGLNGGYTF; CDR3 DNA: TGTGCCAGCAGTTACCGCCCGACAGGGCTAAACGGTGGCTACACCTTC
V gene: TRBV9; J gene: TRBJ2-3; D gene: -; clone size: -; CDR3 protein: CASSLWWATDTQYF; CDR3 DNA: TGTGCCAGCAGCCTCTGGTGGGCCACAGATACGCAGTATTTT
V gene: TRBV5-1; J gene: TRBJ1-2; D gene: -; clone size: once; CDR3 protein: CASSLVPVGGTGYTF; CDR3 DNA: TGCGCCAGCAGCTTGGTGCCGGTCGGGGGGACTGGCTACACCTTC
V gene: TRBV4-1; J gene: TRBJ2-1; D gene: TRBD2; clone size: -; CDR3 protein: CASSQLWPPTSGGYNEQFF; CDR3 DNA: TGCGCCAGCAGCCAACTCTGGCCCCCAACTAGCGGGGGATACAATGAGCAGTTCTTC
V gene: TRBV18; J gene: TRBJ1-1; D gene: -; clone size: -; CDR3 protein: CASSPGVNTEAFF; CDR3 DNA: TGTGCCAGCTCACCAGGGGTTAACACTGAAGCTTTCTTT